This TCR beta chain was recovered during a study of T cell changes during pregnancy in multiple sclerosis (dated by TCRdb to between 2018 and 2021). In the study overall: The study examined how the T cell repertoire changed over the course of pregnancy in women with multiple sclerosis.

Between the V and J ends, shortened by 0 bases and 4 bases respectively, the junction contains 18 bases. CDR1 and CDR2 (LNHNV, YYDKDF) derive from the germline V gene (reference sequence). The CDR3 spans 17 residues, from the cysteine through the phenylalanine. CDR3 DNA is the only sequence kept; it has 51 bases, read in frame from the first base. Regarding this clone: The antigen it binds to is not known. Qualities for individual bases were not recorded, and no much larger clone is one base off.

Libraries came from the immunoSEQ multiplex PCR assay. As stored in TCRdb, this immuneACCESS dataset retains in-frame rearrangements with V and J assigned. A fraction of the clones does not appear; measured against another copy, unresolved V genes explain less than half of the discrepancy, and the remainder lacks a known reason. The sample contains around 100,000 clones, about nine tenths of them found a single time. Of the sample, less than 2.5% is held by the ten largest clones. The sequence derives from a female donor with multiple sclerosis, enrolled in a pregnancy study. The chain joins TRBV15 to TRBJ1-2; possibly the D gene is TRBD1, per 5 matching bases. Material: peripheral blood, obtained after pregnancy. The sequenced DNA is TGTGCCACCAGCAGAGAGATCCTATCGGGGGAGATCTATGGCTACACCTTC. Translation gives CATSREILSGEIYGYTF.